What follows is one TCR beta chain and its context. The antigen remains unidentified. Libraries were prepared by immunoSEQ multiplex PCR; TCRdb keeps only in-frame clonotypes and omits some of them. The repertoire has about 86,000 clones, 89% of them found once; the top ten carry about 2.2%. Germline V CDR1 and CDR2: SGHRS, YFSETQ. CDR3 size: 15 residues. Trimming left V 4 bases short and J 7 bases short, with 20 bases between. This entry comes from a study of T cell responses to AZD1222 COVID-19 vaccine. General study findings and limits: With two AZD1222 doses given, Spike-specific TCR breadth and depth both rose.

The V call is TRBV5-1, the J call TRBJ2-5; D is perhaps TRBD1 (6 bases). The sequenced sample was peripheral blood, obtained on day 0 of AZD1222 vaccination. This TCR derives from an adult in good health. The CDR3 nucleotides are TGCGCCAGCAGCGCCACACAGGGAAACGCAGGGACCCAGTACTTC. Encoded protein: CASSATQGNAGTQYF. Using reference TRBV5-1 and TRBJ2-5 for the parts outside the CDR3, the full variable domain is KAGVTQTPRYLIKTRGQQVTLSCSPISGHRSVSWYQQTPGQGLQFLFEYFSETQRNKGNFPGRFSGRQFSNSRSEMNVSTLELGDSALYLCASSATQGNAGTQYFGPGTRLLVL.